A selection of T cell receptor beta chains follows, all from one sample in a study of T cell changes during pregnancy in multiple sclerosis. Profiled with immunoSEQ multiplex PCR; TCRdb holds only in-frame clones, not every one. The profile shows about 59,000 clones, 90% to 95% of them singletons. Sequencing was performed on peripheral blood, taken in the third trimester of pregnancy. These receptors were taken from a female donor in good health, enrolled as a control in a pregnancy study. The CDR3 runs from the conserved cysteine through the conserved F or W. Each record gives: V gene, clone size, CDR3 protein. Rows may omit the clone size; those that give it use once, few, many or a size class.

v_call: TRBV28; clone_size: -; cdr3_aa: CASTHVGGRAEFTSGSYNEQFF
v_call: TRBV4-3; clone_size: -; cdr3_aa: CASSQTPQGWNEKLFF
v_call: TRBV5-4; clone_size: -; cdr3_aa: CASSLGQMNTEAFF
v_call: TRBV9; clone_size: -; cdr3_aa: CASSVLAGALYEQYF
v_call: TRBV27; clone_size: -; cdr3_aa: CASSPDSLNTEAFF
v_call: TRBV5-6; clone_size: -; cdr3_aa: CASSSTGLVEQYF
v_call: TRBV7-2; clone_size: -; cdr3_aa: CASSFSGTSGVTQYF
v_call: TRBV5-5; clone_size: -; cdr3_aa: CASSHDRVSYGYTF
v_call: TRBV11-2; clone_size: -; cdr3_aa: CASSLASYDLRGSYEQYF
v_call: TRBV5-1; clone_size: -; cdr3_aa: CASSSSGSPVLETQYF
v_call: TRBV30; clone_size: -; cdr3_aa: CAWSVPGRGGNTIYF
v_call: TRBV7-2; clone_size: -; cdr3_aa: CASSTIRGGAQQYF
v_call: TRBV7-3; clone_size: once; cdr3_aa: CASSGGTGTGELFF
v_call: TRBV7-6; clone_size: once; cdr3_aa: CASSLEGGQGYNEQFF